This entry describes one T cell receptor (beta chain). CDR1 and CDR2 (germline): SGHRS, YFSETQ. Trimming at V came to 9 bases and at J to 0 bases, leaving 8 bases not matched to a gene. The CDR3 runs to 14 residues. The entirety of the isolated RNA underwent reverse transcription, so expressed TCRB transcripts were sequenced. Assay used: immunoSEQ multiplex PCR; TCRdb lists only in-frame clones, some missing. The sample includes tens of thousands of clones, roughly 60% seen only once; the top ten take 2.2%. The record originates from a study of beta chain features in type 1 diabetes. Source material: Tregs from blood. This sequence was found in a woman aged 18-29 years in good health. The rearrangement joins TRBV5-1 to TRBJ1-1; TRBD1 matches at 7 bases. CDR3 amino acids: CATAQGTMNTEAFF. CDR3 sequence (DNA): TGCGCCACCGCACAGGGGACCATGAACACTGAAGCTTTCTTT.